This T cell receptor (beta chain) was identified in a study of cytomegalovirus exposure and HLA in healthy donors. Study-level results: Several V segments, TRBV6-2 and TRBV6-3 among them, could not be told apart and were dropped. Follow-up analysis found HLA locus-dependent TCR association rates, highest for DRB1 and lowest for HLA-C.

This PCR relied on a set of 60 Vbeta primers and 13 Jbeta primers. Sequencing used immunoSEQ multiplex PCR; TCRdb keeps in-frame clones, though not all of them. The repertoire holds 150,000 to 200,000 clones, with roughly 70% as singletons. As for this clone: Antigen unknown.

Healthy people donating bone marrow made up the donors. This CDR3 has 14 residues. V was trimmed by 5 bases and J by 0 bases, leaving 5 bases between them. Per the germline V gene, CDR1 is SGHAT and CDR2 is FQDESV (reference sequence). The receptor was derived from a woman between 45 and 65 years old in good health and CMV-seropositive. Specimen: PBMCs. V gene TRBV11-1 combines with J gene TRBJ1-6; D unclear. The CDR3 reads CASSLSSYNSPLHF. CDR3 coding DNA: TGTGCCAGCAGCCTAAGCTCCTATAATTCACCCCTCCACTTT. Using reference TRBV11-1 and TRBJ1-6 for the parts outside the CDR3, the full variable domain is EAEVAQSPRYKITEKSQAVAFWCDPISGHATLYWYRQILGQGPELLVQFQDESVVDDSQLPKDRFSAERLKGVDSTLKIQPAELGDSAMYLCASSLSSYNSPLHFGNGTRLTVT.